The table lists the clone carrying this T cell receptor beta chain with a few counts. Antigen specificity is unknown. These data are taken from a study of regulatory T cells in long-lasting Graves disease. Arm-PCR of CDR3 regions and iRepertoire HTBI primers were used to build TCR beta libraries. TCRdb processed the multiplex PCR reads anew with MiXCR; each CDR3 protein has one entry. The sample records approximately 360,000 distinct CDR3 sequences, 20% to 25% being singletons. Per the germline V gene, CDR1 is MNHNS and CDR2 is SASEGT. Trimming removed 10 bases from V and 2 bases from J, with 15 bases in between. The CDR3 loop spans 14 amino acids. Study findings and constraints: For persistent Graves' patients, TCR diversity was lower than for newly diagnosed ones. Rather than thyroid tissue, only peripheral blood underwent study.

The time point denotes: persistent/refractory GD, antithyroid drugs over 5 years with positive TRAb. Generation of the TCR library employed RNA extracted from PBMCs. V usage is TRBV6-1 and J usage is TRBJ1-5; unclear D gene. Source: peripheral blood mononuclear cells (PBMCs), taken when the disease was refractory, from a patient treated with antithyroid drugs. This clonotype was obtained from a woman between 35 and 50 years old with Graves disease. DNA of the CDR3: TGTGCCACCGCCGAGTCTAGGGGCAATCAGCCCCAGCATTTT. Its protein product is CATAESRGNQPQHF.